These 30 T cell receptor beta chains came from one sample sequenced in a study of shared clonotypes between healthy human individuals. Generated by immunoSEQ multiplex PCR, the TCRdb table keeps only in-frame clones and is missing some. Of 2 million to 2.5 million clones in the sample, under 95% are singletons; the top ten hold 0.37%. The sequenced material came from naive CD4+ T cells from PBMCs. As for subset: CD45RA+ positively selected. These receptors were taken from a man younger than 30 in good health. Some clones in this sample may be carry-over from other donors' samples.

V usage is TRBV28 and J usage is TRBJ1-2, with D maybe TRBD1 (5 bases). CDR1 and CDR2 from the germline V gene are MDHEN and SYDVKM. Trimming removed 6 bases at V and 5 bases at J, with 19 bases between. The CDR3 sequence is 15 residues long. In DNA form, the CDR3 reads TGTGCCAGCAGCCTCAGGACGCCGGGACTATATGGCTACACCTTC. Its protein is CASSLRTPGLYGYTF.

V and J are TRBV29-1 and TRBJ1-1; D is uncertain. Germline V lookup: CDR1 SQVTM, CDR2 ANQGSEA. V shed 6 bases and J shed 4 bases, with 15 bases lying between them. The CDR3 is made up of 13 amino acids. CDR3 sequence (DNA): TGCAGCGTCAACTCCCCCGGAGGCACTGAAGCTTTCTTT. It specifies CSVNSPGGTEAFF.

In the case of this clone: Within the sample, other DNA sequences also encode this same CDR3. This chain connects TRBV29-1 to TRBJ2-7, with D possibly TRBD2 on 7 matching bases. V was cut by 6 bases and J by 0 bases, with 9 bases left in between. CDR3 size: 12 residues. Germline V lookup: CDR1 SQVTM, CDR2 ANQGSEA. The CDR3 DNA is TGCAGCGTCGGGGGGCCCTCCTACGAGCAGTACTTC. Residues: CSVGGPSYEQYF.

The chain recombines TRBV7-9 with TRBJ2-7, with D tentatively TRBD2 (5 bases). The CDR3 has 14 residues. V lost 7 bases and J 0 bases, leaving 13 bases between the germline ends. Germline CDR1 SEHNR, CDR2 FQNEAQ (reference sequence). The CDR3 region is CASTSRESSYEQYF. In DNA, the CDR3 is TGTGCCAGCACCTCCCGGGAAAGCTCCTACGAGCAGTACTTC.

The V gene is TRBV19, the J gene TRBJ1-5, with TRBD1 matching over 12 bases. The CDR3 totals 16 residues. Germline CDR1 reads LNHDA; CDR2 reads SQIVND (reference sequence). V was clipped by 3 bases and J by 7 bases; unmatched bases: 7. CDR3 amino acids: CASSIGTGGANQPQHF. The CDR3 bases are TGTGCCAGTAGTATTGGGACAGGGGGCGCAAACCAGCCCCAGCATTTT. Full variable domain (outside the CDR3, taken from reference TRBV19 and TRBJ1-5): DGGITQSPKYLFRKEGQNVTLSCEQNLNHDAMYWYRQDPGQGLRLIYYSQIVNDFQKGDIAEGYSVSREKKESFPLTVTSAQKNPTAFYLCASSIGTGGANQPQHFGDGTRLSIL.

The V gene is TRBV21-1, the J gene TRBJ2-7. TRBV21-1 is an annotated pseudogene. The CDR3 consists of 21 residues. The CDR3 is CASSKEPLGGHIAETSYEQYF. The CDR3, as DNA: TGTGCCAGCAGCAAAGAACCTTTGGGGGGACACATAGCGGAGACCTCCTACGAGCAGTACTTC.

The chain employs TRBV28 and TRBJ1-1; weak D call: TRBD1 (5 bases). Trimming shortened V by 2 bases and J by 2 bases, and 15 bases separated the two germline ends. The CDR3 contains 16 residues. The germline V gene has CDR1 MDHEN and CDR2 SYDVKM. The CDR3, as DNA: TGTGCCAGCAGTTTACCCCAGGGACGCGGAAACACTGAAGCTTTCTTT. This sequence encodes CASSLPQGRGNTEAFF.

The rearrangement joins TRBV5-1 to TRBJ2-2; 10 positions agree with TRBD2. The CDR3 contains 18 residues. Trimming at V came to 1 base and at J to 5 bases, leaving 11 bases not matched to a gene. Germline CDR1 is SGHRS and CDR2 is YFSETQ. The CDR3 coding sequence is TGCGCCAGCAGCTTGATTGCAGCGGGAGGGCCACAGACCGGGGAGCTGTTTTTT. It yields the protein CASSLIAAGGPQTGELFF.

This chain links TRBV2 with TRBJ2-1; 13 bases map to TRBD2. CDR3 length: 17 residues. CDR1 is SNHLY and CDR2 is FYNNEI in the germline V gene. V shed 7 bases, J shed 3 bases, and the junction held 9 bases outside the gene matches. The CDR3 reads CASTHPGLAGVYNEQFF. The CDR3 coding sequence is TGTGCCAGCACCCACCCCGGACTAGCGGGAGTCTACAATGAGCAGTTCTTC.

V is TRBV6-1 and J is TRBJ1-2; D call uncertain. Trimming removed 7 bases from V and 0 bases from J, with 9 bases in between. The CDR3 consists of 13 residues. Germline V gene data show CDR1 as MNHNS and CDR2 as SASEGT. The CDR3 DNA follows: TGTGCCAGCACTAAGGGAGCTAACTATGGCTACACCTTC. It specifies CASTKGANYGYTF.

The rearrangement uses TRBV7-9 and TRBJ1-6; TRBD1 matches 8 bases. The CDR3 contains 15 residues. The germline V gene has CDR1 SEHNR and CDR2 FQNEAQ (reference sequence). Trimming cost V 0 bases and J 8 bases; bases outside gene matches: 3. CDR3 nucleotide sequence: TGTGCCAGCAGCTTAGCGGACAGGGTTTATTCACCCCTCCACTTT. Translating it yields CASSLADRVYSPLHF.

This rearrangement joins TRBV14 to TRBJ2-7; 8 bases map to TRBD1. V trimming: 4 bases; J trimming: 0 bases; junction bases outside the gene matches: 11. The CDR3 has 17 residues. The germline gives CDR1 SGHDN, CDR2 FVKESK. CDR3 in DNA: TGTGCCAGCAGCCCCCCCCGACAGGGGCCGCGCTCCTACGAGCAGTACTTC. Its protein is CASSPPRQGPRSYEQYF.

The chain combines TRBV5-1 with TRBJ2-1; TRBD2 matches 10 bases. This CDR3 has 17 residues. CDR1 and CDR2 (germline): SGHRS, YFSETQ. J was trimmed by 0 bases and V by 4 bases; bases with no gene match: 7. The chain's CDR3 is CASSNGLADTSYNEQFF. In DNA, the CDR3 is TGCGCCAGCAGCAACGGACTAGCGGACACCTCCTACAATGAGCAGTTCTTC.

The V gene is TRBV9, the J gene TRBJ2-3; TRBD1 might be the D (5 bases). The CDR3 spans 15 residues. CDR1 is SGDLS and CDR2 is YYNGEE in the germline V gene. V dropped 3 bases and J dropped 0 bases, with 11 bases sitting between them. CDR3 sequence reads: CASSDQTVSTDTQYF. The CDR3 nucleotides are TGTGCCAGCAGCGACCAGACAGTTAGCACAGATACGCAGTATTTT. Supplemented by reference TRBV9 and TRBJ2-3, the full variable domain reads DSGVTQTPKHLITATGQRVTLRCSPRSGDLSVYWYQQSLDQGLQFLIQYYNGEERAKGNILERFSAQQFPDLHSELNLSSLELGDSALYFCASSDQTVSTDTQYFGPGTRLTVL.

Concerning this clone itself: Additional DNA sequences in this sample encode the identical CDR3. This rearrangement joins TRBV29-1 to TRBJ2-5; perhaps TRBD1 as D (5 bases). Germline V lookup: CDR1 SQVTM, CDR2 ANQGSEA. CDR3 size: 12 residues. Trimming shortened V by 8 bases and J by 2 bases, and 12 bases separated the two germline ends. The CDR3 region is CSPLTVQETQYF. The CDR3 bases are TGCAGCCCTTTGACAGTTCAAGAGACCCAGTACTTC.

V gene TRBV25-1 combines with J gene TRBJ2-5; 8 bases fit TRBD2. After removal of 7 bases from V and 9 bases from J, the junction contained 10 bases not matched to a gene. The V gene's germline CDR1 is MGHDK and CDR2 SYGVNS. The CDR3 runs to 13 residues. In DNA form, the CDR3 reads TGTGCCAGCACGCGGGGGGTAAAGGGTGCCCAGTACTTC. Residues: CASTRGVKGAQYF. Supplemented by reference TRBV25-1 and TRBJ2-5, the full variable domain reads EADIYQTPRYLVIGTGKKITLECSQTMGHDKMYWYQQDPGMELHLIHYSYGVNSTEKGDLSSESTVSRIRTEHFPLTLESARPSHTSQYLCASTRGVKGAQYFGPGTRLLVL.

V usage is TRBV4-2 and J usage is TRBJ2-7; 7 bases fit TRBD1. This CDR3 comprises 16 residues. Germline CDR1 and CDR2: LGHNA and YNFKEQ. Trimming removed 3 bases from V and 0 bases from J; junction bases left unmatched: 8. The CDR3 loop reads CASSQRQGQSSYEQYF. The CDR3 nucleotides read TGTGCCAGCAGCCAGCGACAGGGCCAGAGCTCCTACGAGCAGTACTTC.

The genes are TRBV5-1 and TRBJ1-1, with 9 bases fitting TRBD1. CDR3 length: 15 amino acids. V dropped 3 bases and J dropped 2; count of bases not matched to a gene: 5. In germline, CDR1 is SGHRS, CDR2 YFSETQ. The CDR3, as DNA: TGCGCCAGCAGCTCCGGGACAGGGTCCAACACTGAAGCTTTCTTT. Encoded protein: CASSSGTGSNTEAFF.

For the CDR3, the DNA is TGTGCCTGGAGTCCCGGGACTAGCGAGTGGGGGCAGTATTTT. This translates into CAWSPGTSEWGQYF. This rearrangement joins TRBV30 to TRBJ2-3; 10 positions agree with TRBD2. The CDR3 totals 14 residues. Germline V CDR1 and CDR2: GTSNPN, SVGIG (reference sequence). The V and J ends lost 2 bases and 11 bases, in that order; junction bases with no gene match: 10.

CDR3 amino acids: CASSLGLFQETQYF. The CDR3 DNA sequence: TGTGCCAGCAGCTTAGGGTTGTTCCAAGAGACCCAGTACTTC. The J gene is TRBJ2-5, the V gene TRBV7-9; D is unresolved. The CDR3 covers 14 residues. The ends were cut back, 1 base at V and 1 base at J, with 7 bases in the middle. In germline, CDR1 is SEHNR, CDR2 FQNEAQ (reference sequence).

The sample holds one count of this clone. The rearrangement links TRBV7-3 to TRBJ2-5, with D unresolved. The CDR3 is 13 amino acids. The germline V gene encodes CDR1 SGHTA and CDR2 FQGTGA. Trimming took off 3 bases at V and 4 bases at J, with 9 bases between the two ends. CDR3 sequence (DNA): TGTGCCAGCAGCTTTGGCAAGGGAGAGACCCAGTACTTC. Translation: CASSFGKGETQYF.

The J gene is TRBJ2-3, the V gene TRBV27; D tentatively reads TRBD1 or TRBD2 (5 bases each). Germline CDR1 reads MNHEY; CDR2 reads SMNVEV (reference sequence). V was shortened by 2 bases and J by 3 bases, with 18 bases between the two germline ends. This CDR3 has 17 amino acids. The CDR3 DNA is TGTGCCAGCAGTTTAGGGAGCGGACCGAGGGGTACAGATACGCAGTATTTT. This gives the protein CASSLGSGPRGTDTQYF.

The chain links TRBV4-3 to TRBJ2-6, with unresolved D. With 2 bases removed from V and 0 bases from J, the gap between germline ends came to 8 bases. The V gene's germline CDR1 is LGHNA and CDR2 YSLEER. CDR3 length equals 16 residues. The CDR3 protein is CASSQQRFSGANVLTF. CDR3 bases: TGCGCCAGCAGCCAACAACGTTTCTCTGGGGCCAACGTCCTGACTTTC.

The chain recombines TRBV10-3 with TRBJ2-7; TRBD1 aligns across 9 bases. Germline V gives CDR1 ENHRY, CDR2 SYGVKD. V lost 4 bases and J lost 6; bases outside the gene matches: 7. The CDR3 spans 14 residues. The CDR3, as DNA: TGTGCCATCAGTGGGAGGGACAGGGAGGTCGAGCAGTACTTC. This encodes CAISGRDREVEQYF.

The genes are TRBV18 and TRBJ2-1, with 9 bases identical to TRBD2. This CDR3 has 16 amino acids. Trimming took 3 bases from V and 6 from J; bases not matched to a gene: 9. Germline CDR1 reads KGHSH; CDR2 reads LQKENI. CDR3 nucleotide sequence: TGTGCCAGCTCACCTATGGCGGGAGGGCTTGGCAATGAGCAGTTCTTC. Translation gives CASSPMAGGLGNEQFF. Using reference TRBV18 and TRBJ2-1 for the parts outside the CDR3, the full variable domain is NAGVMQNPRHLVRRRGQEARLRCSPMKGHSHVYWYRQLPEEGLKFMVYLQKENIIDESGMPKERFSAEFPKEGPSILRIQQVVRGDSAAYFCASSPMAGGLGNEQFFGPGTRLTVL.

The chain joins TRBV18 to TRBJ2-5; D not resolved. The length of the CDR3 is 16 residues. The V end was cut by 1 base, the J end by 1 base, with 13 bases between. CDR1 KGHSH and CDR2 LQKENI come from the germline V gene. CDR3 sequence reads: CASSPLFSEPQETQYF. CDR3 coding DNA: TGTGCCAGCTCACCACTCTTTTCAGAGCCCCAAGAGACCCAGTACTTC.

The V and J genes are TRBV14 and TRBJ2-7; the match to TRBD1 covers 7 bases. The V gene end was trimmed by 4 bases and the J gene end by 0 bases; junction bases not matched to a gene: 0. Looked up from germline, CDR1 is SGHDN and CDR2 is FVKESK. CDR3 length: 13 amino acids. For the CDR3, the DNA is TGTGCCAGCAGCCGGGACAGCTCCTACGAGCAGTACTTC. Protein sequence: CASSRDSSYEQYF. Drawing the rest from reference TRBV14 and TRBJ2-7, the complete variable domain is EAGVTQFPSHSVIEKGQTVTLRCDPISGHDNLYWYRRVMGKEIKFLLHFVKESKQDESGMPNNRFLAERTGGTYSTLKVQPAELEDSGVYFCASSRDSSYEQYFGPGTRLTVT.

Turning to this clone: The sample has other DNA sequences that encode this CDR3 too. The chain employs TRBV7-2 and TRBJ1-1; D is undetermined. Germline CDR1 and CDR2: SGHTA and FQGNSA. Deletions cut 1 base from V and 1 base from J, with 7 bases between. The CDR3 spans 14 residues. Here the CDR3 DNA reads TGTGCCAGCAGCTTAGATCGGGGGAACACTGAAGCTTTCTTT. Translation: CASSLDRGNTEAFF.

J is TRBJ2-5 and V is TRBV5-1, with 7 bases identical to TRBD1. Germline V gene sequence: CDR1 SGHRS, CDR2 YFSETQ. The J segment lost 5 bases and the V segment lost 4 bases, leaving 17 bases of the junction unmatched. The CDR3 is 17 amino acids. CDR3 sequence reads: CASSLSTGVLFRETQYF. The CDR3 bases are TGCGCCAGCAGCCTGAGCACAGGGGTTCTGTTTCGGGAGACCCAGTACTTC. The full variable domain, rest sourced from reference TRBV5-1 and TRBJ2-5, is KAGVTQTPRYLIKTRGQQVTLSCSPISGHRSVSWYQQTPGQGLQFLFEYFSETQRNKGNFPGRFSGRQFSNSRSEMNVSTLELGDSALYLCASSLSTGVLFRETQYFGPGTRLLVL.

This chain links TRBV18 with TRBJ2-7, with D unresolved. Trimming took off 5 bases at V and 0 bases at J, with 8 bases between the two ends. Germline CDR1 is KGHSH and CDR2 is LQKENI. The CDR3 has 13 amino acids. Here the CDR3 DNA reads TGTGCCAGCTCAAGCCCTCACTCCTACGAGCAGTACTTC. Its protein product is CASSSPHSYEQYF.